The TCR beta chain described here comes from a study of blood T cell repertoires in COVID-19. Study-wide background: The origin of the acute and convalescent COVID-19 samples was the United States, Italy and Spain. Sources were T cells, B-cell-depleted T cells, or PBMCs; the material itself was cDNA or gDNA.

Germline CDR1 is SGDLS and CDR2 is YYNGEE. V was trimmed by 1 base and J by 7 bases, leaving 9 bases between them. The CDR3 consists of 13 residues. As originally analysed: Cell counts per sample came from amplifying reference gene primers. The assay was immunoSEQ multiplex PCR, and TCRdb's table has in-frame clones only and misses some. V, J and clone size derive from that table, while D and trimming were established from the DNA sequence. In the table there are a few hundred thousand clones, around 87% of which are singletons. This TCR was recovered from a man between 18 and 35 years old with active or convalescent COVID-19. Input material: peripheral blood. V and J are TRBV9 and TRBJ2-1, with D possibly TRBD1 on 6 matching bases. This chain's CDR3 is CASSVFQGNEQFF. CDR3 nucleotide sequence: TGTGCCAGCAGCGTATTTCAGGGGAATGAGCAGTTCTTC.